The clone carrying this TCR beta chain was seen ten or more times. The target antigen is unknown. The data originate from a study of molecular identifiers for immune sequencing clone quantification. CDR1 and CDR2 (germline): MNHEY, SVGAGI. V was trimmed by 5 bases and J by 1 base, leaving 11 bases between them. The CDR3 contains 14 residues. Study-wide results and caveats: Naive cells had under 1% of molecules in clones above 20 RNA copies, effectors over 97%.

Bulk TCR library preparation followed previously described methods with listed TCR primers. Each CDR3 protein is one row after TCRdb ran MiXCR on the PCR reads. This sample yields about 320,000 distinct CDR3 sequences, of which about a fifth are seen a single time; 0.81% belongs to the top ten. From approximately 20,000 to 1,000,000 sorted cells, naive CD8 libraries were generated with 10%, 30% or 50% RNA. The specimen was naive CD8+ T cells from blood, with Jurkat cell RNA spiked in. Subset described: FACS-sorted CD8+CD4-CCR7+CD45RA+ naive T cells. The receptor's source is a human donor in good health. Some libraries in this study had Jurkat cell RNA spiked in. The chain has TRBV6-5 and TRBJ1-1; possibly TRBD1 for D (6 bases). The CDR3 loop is CASSVWDTNTEAFF. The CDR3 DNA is TGTGCCAGCAGTGTCTGGGACACGAACACTGAAGCTTTCTTT.